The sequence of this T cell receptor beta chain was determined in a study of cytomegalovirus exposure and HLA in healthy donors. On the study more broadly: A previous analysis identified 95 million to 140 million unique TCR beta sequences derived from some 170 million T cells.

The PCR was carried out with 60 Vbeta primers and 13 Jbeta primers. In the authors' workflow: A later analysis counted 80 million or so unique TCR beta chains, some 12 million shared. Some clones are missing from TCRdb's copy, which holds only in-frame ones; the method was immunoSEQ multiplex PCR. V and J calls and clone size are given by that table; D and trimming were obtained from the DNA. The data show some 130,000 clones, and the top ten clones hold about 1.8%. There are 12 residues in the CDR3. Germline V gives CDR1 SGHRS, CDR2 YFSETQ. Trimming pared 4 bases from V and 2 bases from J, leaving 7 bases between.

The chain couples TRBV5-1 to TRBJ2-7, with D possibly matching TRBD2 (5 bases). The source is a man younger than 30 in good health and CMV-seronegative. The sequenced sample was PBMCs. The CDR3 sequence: CASSDGAYEQYF. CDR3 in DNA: TGCGCCAGCAGCGACGGGGCCTACGAGCAGTACTTC.